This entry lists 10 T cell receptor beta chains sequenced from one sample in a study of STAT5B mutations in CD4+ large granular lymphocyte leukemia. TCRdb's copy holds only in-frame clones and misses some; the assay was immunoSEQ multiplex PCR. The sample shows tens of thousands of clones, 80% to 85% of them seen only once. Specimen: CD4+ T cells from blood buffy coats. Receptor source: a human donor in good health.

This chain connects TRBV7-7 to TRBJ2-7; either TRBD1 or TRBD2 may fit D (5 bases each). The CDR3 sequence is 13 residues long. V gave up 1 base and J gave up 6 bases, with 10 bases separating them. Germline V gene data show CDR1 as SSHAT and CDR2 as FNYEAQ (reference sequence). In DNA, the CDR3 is TGTGCCAGCAGCTTAGATCTGGGACGCGAGCAGTACTTC. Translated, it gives CASSLDLGREQYF.

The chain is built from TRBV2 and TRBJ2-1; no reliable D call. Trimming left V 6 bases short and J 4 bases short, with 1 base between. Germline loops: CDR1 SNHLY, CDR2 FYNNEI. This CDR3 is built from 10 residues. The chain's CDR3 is CASRYNEQFF. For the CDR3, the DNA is TGTGCCAGCAGGTACAATGAGCAGTTCTTC.

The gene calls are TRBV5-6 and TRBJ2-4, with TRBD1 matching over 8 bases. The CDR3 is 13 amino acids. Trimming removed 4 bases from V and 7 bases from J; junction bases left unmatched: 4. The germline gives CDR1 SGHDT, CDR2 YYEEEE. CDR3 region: CASSVQGVNIQYF. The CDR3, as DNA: TGTGCCAGCAGCGTACAGGGGGTGAACATTCAGTACTTC.

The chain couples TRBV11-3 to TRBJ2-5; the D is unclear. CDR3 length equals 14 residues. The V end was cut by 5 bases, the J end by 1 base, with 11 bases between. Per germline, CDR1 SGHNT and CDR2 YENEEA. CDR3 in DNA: TGTGCCAGCAGCCCTAGGATCGTCCAAGAGACCCAGTACTTC. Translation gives CASSPRIVQETQYF.

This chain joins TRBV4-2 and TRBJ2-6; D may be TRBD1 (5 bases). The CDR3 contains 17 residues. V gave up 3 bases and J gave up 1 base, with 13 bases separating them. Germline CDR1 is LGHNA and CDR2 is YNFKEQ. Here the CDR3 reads CASSQQGKGSGANVLTF. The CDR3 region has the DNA TGTGCCAGCAGCCAGCAGGGAAAGGGGTCTGGGGCCAACGTCCTGACTTTC.

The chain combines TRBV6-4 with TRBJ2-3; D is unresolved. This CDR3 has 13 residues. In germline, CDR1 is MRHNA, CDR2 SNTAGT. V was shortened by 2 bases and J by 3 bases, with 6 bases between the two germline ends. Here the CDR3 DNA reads TGTGCCAGCAGTGACCTCAAGACAGATACGCAGTATTTT. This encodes CASSDLKTDTQYF.

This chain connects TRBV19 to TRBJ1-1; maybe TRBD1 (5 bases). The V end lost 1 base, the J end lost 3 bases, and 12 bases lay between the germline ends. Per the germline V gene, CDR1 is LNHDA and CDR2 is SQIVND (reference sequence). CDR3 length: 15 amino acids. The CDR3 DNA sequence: TGTGCCAGTAGTATAGTCTGGGGGGGGGACACTGAAGCTTTCTTT. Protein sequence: CASSIVWGGDTEAFF.

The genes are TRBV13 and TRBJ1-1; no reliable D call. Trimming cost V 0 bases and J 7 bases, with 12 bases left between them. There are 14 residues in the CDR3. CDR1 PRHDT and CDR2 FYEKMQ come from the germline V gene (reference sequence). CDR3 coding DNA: TGTGCCAGCAGCTTAGGGATCCCTGGATTTGAAGCTTTCTTT. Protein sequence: CASSLGIPGFEAFF.

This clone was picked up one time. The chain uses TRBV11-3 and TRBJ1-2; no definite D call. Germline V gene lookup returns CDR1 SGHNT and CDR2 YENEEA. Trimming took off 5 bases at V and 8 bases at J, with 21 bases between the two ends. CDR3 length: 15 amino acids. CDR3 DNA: TGTGCCAGCAGCCCACACCTTACATTGGGTGAGGGCTACACCTTC. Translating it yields CASSPHLTLGEGYTF.

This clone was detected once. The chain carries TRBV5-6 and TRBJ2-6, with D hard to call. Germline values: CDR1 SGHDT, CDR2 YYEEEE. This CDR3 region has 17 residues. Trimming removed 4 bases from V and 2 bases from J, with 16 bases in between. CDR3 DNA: TGTGCCAGCAGCCTGGCTAGGCAGCAGGCTGGGGCCAACGTCCTGACTTTC. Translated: CASSLARQQAGANVLTF.